These 7 T cell receptor beta chains were all obtained from the same sample, sequenced in a study of identifying expanded T cells in peripheral blood. TCRdb's copy holds only in-frame clones and misses some; the assay was immunoSEQ multiplex PCR. Among tens of thousands of clones listed, 70% to 90% were seen once. The sequencing input was blood. These receptors were obtained from a person between 18 and 70 years old in good health.

As regards this clone: The sample contains more than one DNA sequence encoding this CDR3. The J gene is TRBJ2-1, the V gene TRBV5-1; D perhaps matches TRBD2 (5 bases). In germline, CDR1 is SGHRS, CDR2 YFSETQ. Trimming cost V 2 bases and J 5 bases, with 8 bases left between them. This CDR3 comprises 13 residues. The CDR3 is CASSLGGDNEQFF. The CDR3 nucleotides read TGCGCCAGCAGCTTAGGAGGAGACAATGAGCAGTTCTTC.

This clone was observed once. This rearrangement joins TRBV27 to TRBJ2-1, with 7 bases matching TRBD2. There are 15 residues in the CDR3. J gave up 4 bases and V 5 bases, and 8 bases lay outside the gene matches. CDR1 MNHEY and CDR2 SMNVEV come from the germline V gene (reference sequence). CDR3 sequence reads: CASSIKRGPYNEQFF. The CDR3 bases are TGTGCCAGCAGTATCAAGCGGGGCCCTTACAATGAGCAGTTCTTC.

This clone was seen a single time. The chain links TRBV12-5 to TRBJ2-1; possibly TRBD1 for D (6 bases). CDR3 length equals 19 residues. Trimming left V 6 bases short and J 0 bases short, with 24 bases between. Per germline, CDR1 LGHNT and CDR2 FRNRAP. CDR3 loop: CASGTRDIERGSSYNEQFF. The CDR3 nucleotides are TGTGCTAGTGGGACGAGGGACATAGAACGAGGGAGCTCCTACAATGAGCAGTTCTTC. Based on the CDR3 plus reference TRBV12-5 and TRBJ2-1, the full variable domain is DARVTQTPRHKVTEMGQEVTMRCQPILGHNTVFWYRQTMMQGLELLAYFRNRAPLDDSGMPKDRFSAEMPDATLATLKIQPSEPRDSAVYFCASGTRDIERGSSYNEQFFGPGTRLTVL.

This chain uses TRBV7-2 with TRBJ2-5; a possible D gene is TRBD1 (5 bases). The length of the CDR3 is 12 residues. CDR1 is SGHTA, CDR2 FQGNSA, per germline. V lost 3 bases and J lost 7, with 9 bases in between. The CDR3 protein is CASSLGPGTQYF. The DNA of the CDR3 is TGTGCCAGCAGCTTGGGGCCAGGGACCCAGTACTTC.

This chain uses TRBV4-1 with TRBJ2-7; D remains unclear. The CDR3 consists of 15 residues. Looked up from germline, CDR1 is MGHRA and CDR2 is YSYEKL. V was trimmed by 2 bases and J by 3 bases, leaving 14 bases between them. CDR3 DNA: TGCGCCAGCAGCCAATATCTCGGGTCCGGCTACGAGCAGTACTTC. Translating it yields CASSQYLGSGYEQYF.

This clone has just a few counts. The chain couples TRBV2 to TRBJ2-7; TRBD2 agrees at 11 bases. Germline trimming cut 7 bases from V and 7 bases from J; bases unmatched to any gene: 9. The CDR3 extends over 14 amino acids. The germline V gene has CDR1 SNHLY and CDR2 FYNNEI. CDR3 sequence (DNA): TGTGCCAGCATAGAAACTAGCGGGAGAGGTGAGCAGTACTTC. Translating gives CASIETSGRGEQYF. Looking up the rest from reference TRBV2 and TRBJ2-7 gives the full variable domain: EPEVTQTPSHQVTQMGQEVILRCVPISNHLYFYWYRQILGQKVEFLVSFYNNEISEKSEIFDDQFSVERPDGSNFTLKIRSTKLEDSAMYFCASIETSGRGEQYFGPGTRLTVT.

This chain uses TRBV23-1 with TRBJ2-3, with 12 bases that match TRBD2. TRBV23-1 is known as an ORF, though its function is uncertain. The CDR3 extends over 17 amino acids. Trimming took 1 base from V and 4 from J; bases not matched to a gene: 6. CDR3 residues: CASSQFRLAGVADTQYF. The CDR3 DNA reads as TGCGCCAGCAGTCAATTTCGACTAGCGGGGGTGGCAGATACGCAGTATTTT.